The rows below give T cell receptor beta chains drawn from one sample of a study of shared T cell receptors in the human thymus. This table comes from immunoSEQ multiplex PCR, and its TCRdb copy is limited to in-frame clones, with some not included. This table has approximately 760,000 clones, roughly 88% appearing once. This sample also belongs to another study, concerning human thymus T cells.

Sequenced material: thymocytes. Every receptor here comes from a girl less than two years old with a congenital heart defect. CDR3s leave out the opening cysteine and the closing phenylalanine or tryptophan. The D gene is left open where the match is weak.

d_call j_call v_call cdr3_aa
- TRBJ1-5 TRBV29-1 SVGTRSNQPQH
- TRBJ2-3 TRBV4-1 ASSQVSGLADDTQY
TRBD2 TRBJ2-7 TRBV7-3 ASSLSGGFSYEQY
TRBD1 TRBJ1-1 TRBV7-8 ASSTGGRAF
TRBD1 TRBJ2-2 TRBV29-1 SVADRFQDRDVAGHTGELF
- TRBJ1-1 TRBV6-1 ASRKALPGPTEAF
TRBD1 TRBJ2-3 TRBV7-8 ASSLNYSDRYGTDTQY
TRBD1 TRBJ1-2 TRBV6-5 ASSYGQGLGYGYT
TRBD1 TRBJ2-7 TRBV4-2 ASSQRTGEPPYGQY
TRBD1 TRBJ2-3 TRBV5-6 ASSRSGQIFTDTQY
- TRBJ1-2 TRBV7-2 ASSLKGRGTNYGYT
- TRBJ2-4 TRBV27 ASSQRQGLFLKDIQY
TRBD1 TRBJ1-2 TRBV9 ASSFGQGKGGYT
TRBD1 TRBJ1-2 TRBV12-5 ASGSDRVLSYGYT
TRBD2 TRBJ2-7 TRBV10-1 ASSEHLSGLAPYEQY
TRBD1 TRBJ1-2 TRBV11-2 ASSPRGQALHGYT
TRBD1 TRBJ1-1 TRBV4-1 ASSQGIDRGERNRVRNTEAF
- TRBJ2-5 TRBV9 ASSVADYPTETQY
- TRBJ2-3 TRBV12-5 ASGLVIQTAPTTDTQY
- TRBJ1-5 TRBV6-1 ASHIRDQPQH
- TRBJ1-2 TRBV4-1 ASSQGASGGDYGYT
TRBD1 TRBJ1-6 TRBV4-1 ASRHVGRGLSYNSPLH
TRBD1 TRBJ1-1 TRBV5-4 ASSLGWDRSSTPPVAEAF
TRBD1 TRBJ1-1 TRBV5-8 ASSGGDRGPWTEAF
- TRBJ1-4 TRBV7-9 ASSLTATNEKLF
- TRBJ2-7 TRBV5-1 ASSSLDRTYSYEQY
- TRBJ1-5 TRBV6-4 ASSDSIWVRDGNQPQH
TRBD2 TRBJ2-3 TRBV29-1 SVPRRTSGGRRGTDTQY
TRBD1 TRBJ1-1 TRBV11-1 ASSLDGTGMNTEAF
- TRBJ2-7 TRBV21-1 ASSKRTGDTYEQY